The clone carrying this T cell receptor (beta chain) was detected many times. The antigen is undetermined. V was clipped by 4 bases and J by 3 bases; unmatched bases: 6. The CDR3 has 14 residues. Germline V gene data show CDR1 as SGHTA and CDR2 as FQGNSA. TCRdb analysed the 5' RACE reads with MiXCR anew, one entry per CDR3 protein. Of around 250,000 distinct CDR3 sequences listed, about 11% are singletons. The entry originates in a study of CD8 T cells in ankylosing spondylitis. The study's findings and limits: Clones linked to disease were reported to show significant enrichment in matched ankylosing spondylitis synovial fluid. Peripheral blood held disease-linked clones only at relatively low frequency, and these were CD8+.

The chain employs TRBV7-2 and TRBJ2-7, with 7 bases aligning to TRBD1. The clonotype comes from a male donor with ankylosing spondylitis or in good health (not recorded which). The sample taken for sequencing was blood, either unsorted or a sorted T cell fraction (not recorded which). The CDR3 protein is CASSSQTGYYEQYF. The CDR3, as DNA: TGTGCCAGCAGCTCACAGACAGGGTACTACGAGCAGTACTTC.